The 12 T cell receptor beta chains listed next were all sequenced from one sample in a study of STAT3 mutations in large granular lymphocyte leukemia (dated by TCRdb to the late 2010s). Findings and caveats that apply to the study as a whole: All T-LGLL patients had at least one immunodominant TCRbeta clonotype, and roughly half had multiple immunodominant subclonotypes.

These receptors are not linked to any known antigen. Library generation was performed with the immunoSEQ multiplex PCR assay. As stored in TCRdb, this immuneACCESS dataset retains in-frame rearrangements with V and J assigned. A fraction of the clones does not appear; measured against another copy, unresolved V genes explain less than half of the discrepancy, and the remainder lacks a known reason. This sample gives about 7,000 clones in total; 45% to 65% of them show up just once. The leading ten clones occupy 76% of the sample. The specimen sequenced was peripheral blood mononuclear cells. These receptors all stem from a boy aged 10-17 years with T-cell large granular lymphocyte leukemia. Some clones in this sample may be carry-over from other donors' samples. The age is the age at diagnosis.

This clone was counted between two and nine times. This chain uses TRBV4-1 with TRBJ2-5, with D possibly called TRBD1 or TRBD2 (5 bases each). Trimming took off 0 bases at V and 5 bases at J, with 7 bases between the two ends. The CDR3 runs 13 residues. Germline loops: CDR1 MGHRA, CDR2 YSYEKL. The CDR3 protein is CASSQDWGETQYF. The CDR3 DNA reads as TGCGCCAGCAGCCAAGATTGGGGGGAGACCCAGTACTTC.

The chain's CDR3 is CASSPGQANSPLHF. CDR3 nucleotide sequence: TGTGCCAGCAGCCCGGGACAGGCGAATTCACCCCTCCACTTT. This rearrangement joins TRBV7-9 to TRBJ1-6; the match to TRBD1 covers 8 bases. Germline V gene sequence: CDR1 SEHNR, CDR2 FQNEAQ (reference sequence). CDR3 length: 14 residues. V shed 5 bases and J 7 bases; nucleotides not matched to a gene: 4.

The count of this clone is one. V is TRBV29-1 and J is TRBJ1-3; D unclear. Deletions cut 7 bases from V and 1 base from J, with 14 bases between. The CDR3 contains 14 residues. The V gene's germline CDR1 is SQVTM and CDR2 ANQGSEA. Here the CDR3 DNA reads TGCAGCGGTAGGTCGGGGTCTTCTGGAAACACCATATATTTT. This codes for CSGRSGSSGNTIYF.

This chain connects TRBV27 to TRBJ1-6; D remains unclear. The germline V and J ends were trimmed by 5 bases and 6 bases, with 29 bases remaining between them. The CDR3 consists of 20 residues. CDR1 is MNHEY and CDR2 is SMNVEV in the germline V gene (reference sequence). The CDR3 bases are TGTGCCAGCAGTCTCCATGGGGTAGTACAGTCTACTCTAATTAATTCACCCCTCCACTTT. Residues: CASSLHGVVQSTLINSPLHF.

The rearrangement uses TRBV13 and TRBJ2-7, with 7 bases matching TRBD1. Germline CDR1 and CDR2: PRHDT and FYEKMQ (reference sequence). The CDR3 sequence is 15 residues long. V trimming: 5 bases; J trimming: 2 bases; junction bases outside the gene matches: 9. CDR3: CASSIRQGRPYEQYF. As DNA, the CDR3 is TGTGCCAGCAGCATTCGACAGGGACGACCCTACGAGCAGTACTTC.

The V and J genes are TRBV27 and TRBJ1-6; a weak D match, TRBD1 (6 bases). The V gene lost 2 bases and the J gene lost 9 bases, with 17 bases spanning the gap. Germline loops: CDR1 MNHEY, CDR2 SMNVEV (reference sequence). The CDR3 contains 16 residues. The CDR3 loop reads CASSLRGQGESSPLHF. In DNA, the CDR3 is TGTGCCAGCAGTTTACGGGGGCAGGGCGAGAGTTCACCCCTCCACTTT.

This clone was seen once. V is TRBV27 and J is TRBJ2-7, with 10 bases fitting TRBD2. Germline V gene sequence: CDR1 MNHEY, CDR2 SMNVEV (reference sequence). The CDR3 is made up of 14 amino acids. After removal of 7 bases from V and 4 bases from J, the junction contained 7 bases not matched to a gene. CDR3 loop: CASTPSGRGYEQYF. In DNA, the CDR3 is TGTGCCAGCACACCCAGCGGGAGGGGGTACGAGCAGTACTTC.

This clone has only a few counts. This chain connects TRBV15 to TRBJ1-5, with D tentatively TRBD1 (5 bases). The V gene's germline CDR1 is LNHNV and CDR2 YYDKDF (reference sequence). CDR3 length equals 16 residues. V was shortened by 0 bases and J by 3 bases, with 12 bases between the two germline ends. CDR3 sequence: CATSRDRPGNNQPQHF. In nucleotides, the CDR3 is TGTGCCACCAGCAGAGATAGGCCAGGGAACAATCAGCCCCAGCATTTT.

This clone was observed a single time. The J gene is TRBJ2-1, the V gene TRBV13; no clear D gene. V was clipped by 3 bases and J by 6 bases, with 12 bases between them. Per germline, CDR1 PRHDT and CDR2 FYEKMQ (reference sequence). This CDR3 is 14 amino acids long. The CDR3 protein is CASSLFQAVNEQFF. The CDR3 coding sequence is TGTGCCAGCAGCTTGTTTCAGGCGGTCAATGAGCAGTTCTTC.

This clone occurred a few times. The chain uses TRBV15 and TRBJ2-3; 10 positions agree with TRBD1. There are 14 residues in the CDR3. From germline, CDR1 is LNHNV and CDR2 YYDKDF (reference sequence). V trimming: 5 bases; J trimming: 4 bases; junction bases outside the gene matches: 3. CDR3 coding DNA: TGTGCCACCAGCGGGACAGGGGAGTCAGATACGCAGTATTTT. Its translation: CATSGTGESDTQYF.

This clone has a handful of counts. The V call is TRBV7-2, the J call TRBJ2-7; D gene ambiguous. Germline V gives CDR1 SGHTA, CDR2 FQGNSA. The CDR3 sequence is 14 residues long. Trimming removed 5 bases from V and 0 bases from J, with 11 bases in between. The DNA of the CDR3 is TGTGCCAGCAGCCCCACAAGGTTCTCCTACGAGCAGTACTTC. Encoded protein: CASSPTRFSYEQYF.

Here the CDR3 reads CASKLSGTGSYEQYF. CDR3 bases: TGTGCCAGCAAACTTTCCGGGACTGGTTCCTACGAGCAGTACTTC. V and J are TRBV6-5 and TRBJ2-7, with D possibly TRBD2 on 6 matching bases. CDR1 and CDR2 from the germline V gene are MNHEY and SVGAGI. The V gene lost 7 bases and the J gene lost 1 base, with 17 bases spanning the gap. The length of the CDR3 is 15 residues.